This T cell receptor (beta chain) was sequenced for a study of OX40 agonist ivuxolimab in advanced cancers. Study information: Patients assigned to dose escalation were diagnosed with hepatocellular carcinoma, melanoma, renal cell or head and neck cancer. Subjects had a mean age of around 60 years, with a range of about 23 to 85; approximately 83% were male.

Study-level findings and limits: Compared with CD4+, CD8+ T cells on average had more expanded clones.

The repertoire was sequenced with immunoSEQ multiplex PCR; TCRdb's copy has only in-frame clones and lacks some. Here the sample spans roughly 12,000 clones, 85% to 90% being singletons. Per germline, CDR1 SGDLS and CDR2 YYNGEE. With 0 bases removed from V and 3 bases from J, the gap between germline ends came to 10 bases. The CDR3 sequence is 14 residues long. A remark on this clone: Its antigen is unidentified.

Patients with a history of autoimmune disease or on systemic immunosuppression were excluded. The source material was CD4+ or CD8+ T cells sorted from blood, sampled in a trial of the OX40 agonist ivuxolimab. The rearrangement joins TRBV9 to TRBJ2-7; D unresolved. This sequence originates from an adult with an advanced solid tumor such as melanoma, head and neck, liver or kidney cancer. In DNA form, the CDR3 reads TGTGCCAGCAGCGTAGCTGTCGGTTTCTACGAGCAGTACTTC. This codes for CASSVAVGFYEQYF.